This T cell receptor (beta chain) is drawn from a study of cytomegalovirus exposure and HLA in healthy donors. Overall study context: An early release of data contained some 80 million unique TCRs, which came from HLA-typed donors. Whole-study results and caveats: Previously analyzed data showed that most TCR beta V segments were productive at a frequency of about 90% or about 30%. In a later analysis, about 17,000 TCR beta sequences were associated with HLA alleles at 0.05 false discovery rate. For cytomegalovirus status, the classifier reportedly gave diagnoses with high specificity and sensitivity.

The PCR was carried out with 60 Vbeta primers and 13 Jbeta primers. Using immunoSEQ multiplex PCR, the repertoire was profiled, and TCRdb retains in-frame clones only, with some absent. The sample records about 200,000 clones, around 79% being singletons. Comments on this clone: What it binds is not known.

V shed 0 bases, J shed 4 bases, and the junction held 6 bases outside the gene matches. Per germline, CDR1 SGHNT and CDR2 YYREEE (reference sequence). CDR3 length: 16 residues. The chain couples TRBV5-4 to TRBJ2-1, with TRBD2 matching 8 bases. The sequenced sample consisted of PBMCs. This receptor was taken from a male donor in good health and CMV-seronegative. The CDR3 protein is CASSLEPSGSYNEQFF. CDR3 DNA sequence: TGTGCCAGCAGCTTGGAGCCTAGCGGGTCTTACAATGAGCAGTTCTTC.